This TCR beta chain was observed in a study of CD8 T cells in Susac syndrome (dated by TCRdb to the late 2010s). Background on the whole study: Among the Susac syndrome patients who were sequenced, clinically active disease was present in 5 or 6 and clinical remission was observed in under ten. At blood withdrawal, Susac syndrome patients were therapy-naive, treated with corticosteroids (with IVIg additionally given to some), or treated with IVIg alone. Repertoire sequencing was used to test whether CD8+ T cell activation and differentiation in Susac syndrome was antigen driven. The paper as a whole reports these results and caveats: The TCR sequencing and HLA analysis was acknowledged to have included a relatively small number of individuals. No clonal expansion was detected in the CD4+ T cell repertoire of Susac syndrome patients.

Points on this clonotype: There is no known antigen for this receptor. No quality values exist for individual bases; no much larger clone is one base distant.

From the germline V gene (reference sequence), CDR1 is DFQATT and CDR2 is SNEGSKA. V and J are truncated by 0 bases and 4 bases respectively, leaving an intervening sequence of 16 bases. Taken from cysteine to phenylalanine, the CDR3 has 16 residues. The kept DNA is CDR3 alone, 48 bases in frame from the first base. Peripheral blood CD8+ and CD4+ T cells from healthy donors, Susac syndrome patients and multiple sclerosis patients were profiled using high-throughput TCR beta sequencing. The Susac syndrome patients fulfilled recently defined diagnostic criteria for definite or probable disease. CD8+ TEMRA cells were enriched by FACS, while bulk CD8+ and CD4+ T cells were purified by magnetic negative isolation. Blood was drawn into EDTA tubes, processed within 24 hours, and PBMCs were isolated by density gradient centrifugation. PBMCs intended for TCR sequencing were cryopreserved in liquid nitrogen and were subsequently thawed in a 37 degrees C water bath. The sorted or isolated CD4+, CD8+ and CD8+ TEMRA cells reached a purity of at least 90%.

RNA was extracted using the RNeasy kit, and about 0.45 to 1 ug of the RNA was reverse transcribed with random hexamers. The immunoSEQ multiplex PCR assay, which covers 54 Vbeta and 13 Jbeta segments, was used to amplify TCR beta CDR3 regions. Bias from PCR amplification was corrected by using a synthetic template baseline for primer optimization and for computational correction. The authors' pipeline ran thus. Reads were assigned to V, D and J genes according to IMGT and analyzed in immunoSEQ Analyzer, with only productive sequences retained. To calculate clonality, Shannon entropy was normalized by log2 of the number of productive unique sequences and then subtracted from one. For each patient and control, public and private clones were evaluated among the 100 most prevalent clones. Clones were defined as Susac-specific if absent from the healthy and MS cohorts, from 1052 published viral clones and from other ImmuneACCESS disease sequences. The raw public reads went through TCRdb reprocessing: fastp at Q25, MiXCR clone calling, in-frame beta chains kept. Each CDR3 protein gets just one entry, which takes the most common genes and DNA from the rows behind it. TCRdb, rather than the study authors, made the V and J calls. The sample contains some 180,000 distinct CDR3 sequences, roughly 90% of them found a single time. The ten largest account for about 0.1% of the sample.

The sequencing input was CD4+ T cells from PBMCs. The chain links TRBV20-1 with TRBJ1-3, with no confident D gene call. This TCR derives from a human donor with Susac syndrome. The DNA sequence reads TGCAGTGCTAGAGATAGTATCGGGTCGGACGGAAACACCATATATTTT. This codes for CSARDSIGSDGNTIYF.